A single sample is the source of the 20 T cell receptor beta chains below, sequenced in a study of siplizumab effects on memory and regulatory T cells. Libraries were prepared by immunoSEQ multiplex PCR; TCRdb keeps only in-frame clonotypes and omits some of them. The sample records roughly 40,000 clones, roughly nine tenths being singletons. Sequencing was performed on naive CD4+ T cells sorted from blood. The receptors here all came from a human donor in good health.

The chain links TRBV27 to TRBJ2-3; a weak D match, TRBD2 (5 bases). V was cut by 6 bases and J by 6 bases, with 13 bases left in between. The CDR3 extends over 13 amino acids. Germline loops: CDR1 MNHEY, CDR2 SMNVEV (reference sequence). CDR3 residues: CASSRLTGDTQYF. CDR3 nucleotides: TGTGCCAGCAGCAGACTTACGGGGGATACGCAGTATTTT.

V usage is TRBV7-9 and J usage is TRBJ2-7; 10 bases fit TRBD2. Germline V gene lookup returns CDR1 SEHNR and CDR2 FQNEAQ (reference sequence). The CDR3 sequence is 14 residues long. The junction had 0 bases not matched to a gene; V was cut back by 4 bases and J by 0 bases. CDR3 sequence: CASSSSGSSYEQYF. In DNA form, the CDR3 reads TGTGCCAGCAGCTCTAGCGGGAGCTCCTACGAGCAGTACTTC.

The rearrangement links TRBV6-1 to TRBJ1-2; unclear D gene. V lost 0 bases, J lost 4 bases, and 3 bases lay in between. CDR1 is MNHNS, CDR2 SASEGT, per germline. The CDR3 extends over 12 amino acids. In nucleotides, the CDR3 is TGTGCCAGCAGTGAAGCAGTCTATGGCTACACCTTC. It encodes CASSEAVYGYTF.

V usage is TRBV7-9 and J usage is TRBJ2-5; D is unclear. The CDR3 runs to 11 residues. The germline V gene has CDR1 SEHNR and CDR2 FQNEAQ (reference sequence). Deletions cut 7 bases from V and 2 bases from J, with 5 bases between. CDR3 in amino acids: CASTDQETQYF. In DNA form, the CDR3 reads TGTGCCAGCACCGATCAAGAGACCCAGTACTTC.

The chain combines TRBV28 with TRBJ2-3; weak D call: TRBD1 (5 bases). CDR3 length equals 13 residues. Trimming took off 2 bases at V and 3 bases at J, with 6 bases between the two ends. Germline loops: CDR1 MDHEN, CDR2 SYDVKM. The CDR3 protein is CASSLQGTDTQYF. The CDR3 region has the DNA TGTGCCAGCAGTTTACAGGGAACAGATACGCAGTATTTT.

This clone was recorded once. The chain recombines TRBV28 with TRBJ2-7; unclear D gene. In germline, CDR1 is MDHEN, CDR2 SYDVKM. V was pared by 5 bases and J by 3 bases, with 8 bases between. CDR3 size: 12 residues. The chain's CDR3 is CASSRQIYEQYF. The CDR3, as DNA: TGTGCCAGCAGTAGGCAGATCTACGAGCAGTACTTC.

The chain recombines TRBV5-8 with TRBJ2-7, with 10 bases lining up with TRBD1. The germline gives CDR1 SGHTS, CDR2 YDEGEE. The ends lost 4 bases at V and 4 bases at J; junction bases unmatched: 8. The CDR3 is 15 amino acids. The DNA of the CDR3 is TGTGCCAGCAGCCTTAAGGGGACAGGGGATTACGAGCAGTACTTC. Translation: CASSLKGTGDYEQYF.

The CDR3 region has the DNA TGTGCCAGTAGTCCACAAAGGACAGCAACTAATGAAAAACTGTTTTTT. Protein: CASSPQRTATNEKLFF. The gene calls are TRBV19 and TRBJ1-4; D possibly corresponds to TRBD1 (6 bases). The germline V gene has CDR1 LNHDA and CDR2 SQIVND (reference sequence). V lost 5 bases, J lost 0 bases, and 13 bases lay in between. The CDR3 is 16 residues long.

The rearrangement joins TRBV21-1 to TRBJ2-1; the listed D gene, TRBD2, was not tested against the DNA. TRBV21-1 is deemed a pseudogene. The CDR3 is 17 amino acids. The CDR3 loop is CASSTIIGRESYNEQFF. In DNA form, the CDR3 reads TGTGCCAGCAGCACTATAATAGGGCGGGAGTCCTACAATGAGCAGTTCTTC.

This clone was seen just once. The CDR3 protein is CASSQDERAGVFDTQYF. CDR3 coding DNA: TGCGCCAGCAGCCAAGACGAAAGGGCGGGAGTTTTCGACACGCAGTATTTT. The chain joins TRBV4-1 to TRBJ2-3; 7 nucleotides match TRBD2. CDR3 size: 17 residues. Per the germline V gene, CDR1 is MGHRA and CDR2 is YSYEKL. V was clipped by 0 bases and J by 9 bases; unmatched bases: 15.

The chain is built from TRBV6-5 and TRBJ2-2; 7 bases map to TRBD2. CDR1 is MNHEY, CDR2 SVGAGI, per germline. The CDR3 sequence is 14 residues long. Losses at the gene ends were 6 bases for V and 4 bases for J; bases not matched to a gene: 5. This CDR3 is CASRRREGTGELFF. CDR3 nucleotides: TGTGCCAGCAGAAGGAGGGAGGGCACCGGGGAGCTGTTTTTT.

The chain recombines TRBV25-1 with TRBJ2-7, with 10 bases that match TRBD1. CDR1 is MGHDK, CDR2 SYGVNS, per germline. Trimming at V came to 3 bases and at J to 1 base, leaving 6 bases not matched to a gene. This CDR3 is built from 16 residues. The CDR3 is CASSDPDRGPSYEQYF. DNA for the CDR3: TGTGCCAGCAGTGACCCCGACAGGGGGCCTTCCTACGAGCAGTACTTC.

This chain uses TRBV27 with TRBJ2-7, with 13 bases identical to TRBD2. V shed 7 bases, J shed 3 bases, and the junction held 15 bases outside the gene matches. This CDR3 has 18 amino acids. The germline gives CDR1 MNHEY, CDR2 SMNVEV (reference sequence). CDR3 region: CASKKLAGGRIIGYEQYF. In nucleotides, the CDR3 is TGTGCCAGCAAAAAACTAGCGGGGGGGCGGATTATCGGCTACGAGCAGTACTTC.

As regards this clone: Other DNA sequences within the sample encode an identical CDR3. The V gene is TRBV10-2, the J gene TRBJ1-2; no definite D call. The germline CDR1 and CDR2 sequences are WSHSY and SAAADI. V was cut by 3 bases and J by 2 bases, with 4 bases left in between. CDR3 length: 12 residues. CDR3 amino acids: CASSEGNYGYTF. In DNA form, the CDR3 reads TGCGCCAGCAGTGAAGGGAACTATGGCTACACCTTC.

The chain recombines TRBV18 with TRBJ2-7; maybe TRBD2 (6 bases). The CDR3 runs to 12 residues. Germline CDR1 is KGHSH and CDR2 is LQKENI. V was trimmed by 3 bases and J by 6 bases, leaving 9 bases between them. CDR3: CASSPRLGEQYF. The DNA for the CDR3 is TGTGCCAGCTCACCTCGACTAGGCGAGCAGTACTTC.

The V gene is TRBV5-5, the J gene TRBJ1-2, with a tentative D call TRBD1 (5 bases). Germline V gives CDR1 SGHKS, CDR2 YYEKEE (reference sequence). CDR3 size: 15 residues. With 1 base removed from V and 5 bases from J, the gap between germline ends came to 15 bases. CDR3 sequence: CASSLSLRGVYGYTF. Written as DNA, the CDR3 is TGTGCCAGCAGCTTGAGTCTTCGGGGGGTTTATGGCTACACCTTC. Full variable domain (remainder filled in from reference TRBV5-5 and TRBJ1-2): DAGVTQSPTHLIKTRGQQVTLRCSPISGHKSVSWYQQVLGQGPQFIFQYYEKEERGRGNFPDRFSARQFPNYSSELNVNALLLGDSALYLCASSLSLRGVYGYTFGSGTRLTVV.

V and J are TRBV6-6 and TRBJ2-1; D possibly uses TRBD1 or TRBD2 (5 bases each). This CDR3 has 15 amino acids. Trimming took 6 bases from V and 0 from J, leaving 12 bases between them. Germline V gene data show CDR1 as MNHNY and CDR2 as SVGAGI (reference sequence). The CDR3 DNA follows: TGTGCCAGCAGACTAGACAGCATCTCCTACAATGAGCAGTTCTTC. It is translated as CASRLDSISYNEQFF.

The CDR3 DNA sequence: TGTGCCAGCAGTCCGTGGGCAGTGCGGGGCTACACCTTC. Its translation is CASSPWAVRGYTF. The chain couples TRBV6-5 to TRBJ1-2; D unclear. Germline CDR1 MNHEY, CDR2 SVGAGI. Trimming removed 5 bases at V and 8 bases at J, with 15 bases between. This CDR3 comprises 13 residues.

The rearrangement links TRBV7-9 to TRBJ1-5, with no clear D. Germline V lookup: CDR1 SEHNR, CDR2 FQNEAQ (reference sequence). CDR3 size: 15 residues. Trimming removed 5 bases at V and 4 bases at J, with 15 bases between. DNA of the CDR3: TGTGCCAGCAGCCATGGACTGAACTTGAATCAGCCCCAGCATTTT. Translated: CASSHGLNLNQPQHF.

The rearrangement links TRBV13 to TRBJ1-4; D is undetermined. The CDR3 is 13 amino acids. Per the germline V gene, CDR1 is PRHDT and CDR2 is FYEKMQ (reference sequence). Between the trimmed V and J ends, which lost 5 bases and 8 bases, there was a span of 12 bases. The CDR3 region is CASSPLPAEKLFF. DNA for the CDR3: TGTGCCAGCAGCCCCCTACCGGCGGAAAAACTGTTTTTT.